This TCR beta chain was sequenced during a study of glioma-infiltrating T cells after dendritic cell vaccination. Study-level information: Patients received autologous tumor lysate-pulsed dendritic cell vaccination between about 2003 and 2012.

The CDR3 has 16 amino acids. Germline V gene data show CDR1 as LGHNA and CDR2 as YNFKEQ. V lost 3 bases and J 0 bases, leaving 11 bases between the germline ends. Comments on this clone: The antigen is not known.

General study results and limits: Estimated pretreatment TIL content predicted outcome after dendritic cell vaccination. No direct clonality-survival link was found; a diverse polyclonal response may matter.

The PCR used 60 V beta and 13 J beta primers. Data came from immunoSEQ multiplex PCR; TCRdb stores just in-frame clones and leaves some out. The sample comprises around 100,000 clones, approximately 80% of which are singletons, and approximately 12% rests with the top ten. The chain couples TRBV4-2 to TRBJ1-4; D not resolved. The specimen was blood, collected before dendritic cell vaccination. The receptor comes from a human donor with glioblastoma. For the CDR3, the DNA is TGTGCCAGCAGCCATCCGCTGCAGGCAACTAATGAAAAACTGTTTTTT. Amino acid sequence: CASSHPLQATNEKLFF.